These 15 T cell receptor beta chains came from one sample sequenced in a study of long-term antiretroviral therapy in people with HIV. With survey level as its setting, the immunoSEQ assay was v3.0. The protocol was immunoSEQ multiplex PCR, while the TCRdb copy is restricted to in-frame clones and leaves out a portion. The table has 15,000 to 20,000 clones, approximately 79% seen once. The sequences come from unsorted PBMCs, collected at the start of antiretroviral therapy, before treatment. The receptors come from a man between 18 and 35 years old with HIV.

The chain couples TRBV6-5 to TRBJ1-1; unclear D gene. The CDR3 runs to 13 residues. V was shortened by 0 bases and J by 6 bases, with 8 bases between the two germline ends. CDR1 is MNHEY, CDR2 SVGAGI, per germline. CDR3 sequence: CASSYSGVAEAFF. For the CDR3, the DNA is TGTGCCAGCAGTTACTCTGGGGTTGCTGAAGCTTTCTTT.

This clone was recorded a few times. The chain combines TRBV19 with TRBJ1-1, with no clear D. Germline lookup yields CDR1 LNHDA and CDR2 SQIVND (reference sequence). V lost 6 bases and J lost 0, with 2 bases in between. The CDR3 loop spans 11 amino acids. The CDR3: CASRLNTEAFF. Written as DNA, the CDR3 is TGTGCCAGTAGGCTGAACACTGAAGCTTTCTTT.

The chain is built from TRBV28 and TRBJ2-7; 11 bases fit TRBD2. CDR3 length equals 16 residues. Germline assignment: CDR1 MDHEN and CDR2 SYDVKM. V lost 5 bases, J lost 7 bases, and 13 bases stayed unmatched. The DNA for the CDR3 is TGTGCCAGCAGTATTTCTCGACTAGCGGGAATTGGTGAGCAGTACTTC. As protein: CASSISRLAGIGEQYF.

The chain is built from TRBV5-4 and TRBJ2-7, with D unclear. The CDR3 runs 13 residues. The V end was cut by 7 bases, the J end by 0 bases, with 11 bases between. Germline V lookup: CDR1 SGHNT, CDR2 YYREEE (reference sequence). The CDR3 region has the DNA TGTGCCAGCCGATATATTCTCTCCTACGAGCAGTACTTC. Translated, it gives CASRYILSYEQYF.

The rearrangement uses TRBV6-5 and TRBJ2-1, with D possibly being TRBD1 or TRBD2 (5 bases each). This CDR3 has 16 amino acids. V lost 0 bases, J lost 6 bases, and 15 bases lay in between. The germline CDR1 and CDR2 sequences are MNHEY and SVGAGI. The CDR3 protein is CASSYSTASGGNEQFF. As DNA, the CDR3 is TGTGCCAGCAGTTACTCGACGGCTAGTGGGGGCAATGAGCAGTTCTTC.

The rearrangement joins TRBV7-8 to TRBJ2-1; D could derive from TRBD1 or TRBD2 (5 bases each). The ends were cut back, 3 bases at V and 8 bases at J, with 11 bases in the middle. The CDR3 is 13 amino acids. Germline V gene lookup returns CDR1 SGHVS and CDR2 FQNEAQ. The CDR3 nucleotides read TGTGCCAGCAGCTTTGGGGGATCGGATGAGCAGTTCTTC. This codes for CASSFGGSDEQFF.

The rearrangement joins TRBV5-4 to TRBJ2-1, with a possible D match to TRBD1 (5 bases). V was pared by 2 bases and J by 8 bases, with 17 bases between. Germline values: CDR1 SGHNT, CDR2 YYREEE (reference sequence). This CDR3 is built from 15 residues. In DNA, the CDR3 is TGTGCCAGCAGCTTCGGTCCAGGGCACCGGCATGAGCAGTTCTTC. Its protein is CASSFGPGHRHEQFF.

This clone has only a few counts. Other nucleotide sequences in the sample specify the same CDR3. The V and J genes are TRBV14 and TRBJ2-7, with 8 bases identical to TRBD2. Germline V gene sequence: CDR1 SGHDN, CDR2 FVKESK. CDR3 length equals 13 residues. With 4 bases clipped from V and 6 bases from J, the junction kept 5 bases outside the gene matches. In nucleotides, the CDR3 is TGTGCCAGCAGCCCCGGGACTAGAGTCGAGCAGTACTTC. Its protein product is CASSPGTRVEQYF.

The rearrangement joins TRBV29-1 to TRBJ2-5, with D perhaps matching TRBD2 (6 bases). Per the germline V gene, CDR1 is SQVTM and CDR2 is ANQGSEA. There are 13 residues in the CDR3. Trimming removed 4 bases at V and 5 bases at J, with 14 bases between. This CDR3 is CSVAPGVKETQYF. The CDR3 DNA sequence: TGCAGCGTTGCTCCGGGAGTCAAGGAGACCCAGTACTTC. The full variable domain, in which reference TRBV29-1 and TRBJ2-5 provide the parts outside the CDR3, is SAVISQKPSRDICQRGTSLTIQCQVDSQVTMMFWYRQQPGQSLTLIATANQGSEATYESGFVIDKFPISRPNLTFSTLTVSNMSPEDSSIYLCSVAPGVKETQYFGPGTRLLVL.

For the CDR3, the DNA is TGCGCCAGCAACCGAAACTCTCACGCGTCGAGGCAGTTCTTC. Encoded protein: CASNRNSHASRQFF. The J gene is TRBJ2-1, the V gene TRBV4-1; D is undetermined. This CDR3 region has 14 residues. Trimming took 7 bases from V and 12 from J, leaving 22 bases between them. CDR1 is MGHRA and CDR2 is YSYEKL in the germline V gene.

This clone was detected only once. The chain recombines TRBV5-6 with TRBJ1-4; no firm D call. This CDR3 region has 15 residues. Trimming removed 3 bases at V and 0 bases at J, with 9 bases between. Germline V gene lookup returns CDR1 SGHDT and CDR2 YYEEEE. CDR3 amino acids: CASSWQTPTNEKLFF. The CDR3 DNA reads as TGTGCCAGCAGCTGGCAAACCCCAACTAATGAAAAACTGTTTTTT.

The chain joins TRBV10-3 to TRBJ1-3; D remains ambiguous. Germline V gives CDR1 ENHRY, CDR2 SYGVKD. The CDR3 spans 17 residues. The V end lost 8 bases, the J end lost 0 bases, and 20 bases lay between the germline ends. DNA of the CDR3: TGTGCCATCCGCACAAACAAAGACGGCTACTCTGGAAACACCATATATTTT. This codes for CAIRTNKDGYSGNTIYF.

This clone is categorized as medium-sized. This CDR3 reads CASSFDTTYEQYF. CDR3 DNA: TGTGCCAGCAGCTTCGACACGACCTACGAGCAGTACTTC. This chain uses TRBV5-4 with TRBJ2-7; D unclear. With 2 bases removed from V and 2 bases from J, the gap between germline ends came to 8 bases. The germline V gene encodes CDR1 SGHNT and CDR2 YYREEE (reference sequence). CDR3 size: 13 residues. The variable domain in full, completed from reference TRBV5-4 and TRBJ2-7, reads ETGVTQSPTHLIKTRGQQVTLRCSSQSGHNTVSWYQQALGQGPQFIFQYYREEENGRGNFPPRFSGLQFPNYSSELNVNALELDDSALYLCASSFDTTYEQYFGPGTRLTVT.

In nucleotides, the CDR3 is TGTGCCAGCAGTCCTCGGGGGGGAGCTAACTATGGCTACACCTTC. Translation gives CASSPRGGANYGYTF. The chain recombines TRBV28 with TRBJ1-2; D possibly corresponds to TRBD1 (5 bases). Germline lookup yields CDR1 MDHEN and CDR2 SYDVKM. The ends were cut back, 5 bases at V and 0 bases at J, with 13 bases in the middle. The CDR3 sequence is 15 residues long.

This chain uses TRBV6-6 with TRBJ1-1; D not resolved. CDR3 length: 14 residues. Germline V gene data show CDR1 as MNHNY and CDR2 as SVGAGI (reference sequence). The V end was cut by 0 bases, the J end by 7 bases, with 12 bases between. Here the CDR3 reads CASSYSIGQDEAFF. For the CDR3, the DNA is TGTGCCAGCAGTTACTCGATTGGGCAGGATGAAGCTTTCTTT.